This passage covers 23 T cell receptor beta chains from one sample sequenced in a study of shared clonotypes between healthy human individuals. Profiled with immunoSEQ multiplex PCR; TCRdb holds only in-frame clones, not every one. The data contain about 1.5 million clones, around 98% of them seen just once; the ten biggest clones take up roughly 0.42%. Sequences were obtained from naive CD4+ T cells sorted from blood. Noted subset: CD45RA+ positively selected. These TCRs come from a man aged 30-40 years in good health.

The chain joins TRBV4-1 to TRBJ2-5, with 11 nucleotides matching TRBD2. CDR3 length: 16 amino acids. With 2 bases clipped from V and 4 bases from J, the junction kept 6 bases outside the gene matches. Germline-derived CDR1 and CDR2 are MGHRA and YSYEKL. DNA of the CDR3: TGCGCCAGCAGCCAACCAACTAGCGGGAGCAGAGAGACCCAGTACTTC. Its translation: CASSQPTSGSRETQYF.

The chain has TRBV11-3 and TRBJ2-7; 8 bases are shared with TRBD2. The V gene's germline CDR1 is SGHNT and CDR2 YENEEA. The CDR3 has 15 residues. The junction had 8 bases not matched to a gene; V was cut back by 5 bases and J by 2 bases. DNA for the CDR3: TGTGCCAGCAGCCCGGGGGGGACTAGAACCTACGAGCAGTACTTC. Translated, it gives CASSPGGTRTYEQYF.

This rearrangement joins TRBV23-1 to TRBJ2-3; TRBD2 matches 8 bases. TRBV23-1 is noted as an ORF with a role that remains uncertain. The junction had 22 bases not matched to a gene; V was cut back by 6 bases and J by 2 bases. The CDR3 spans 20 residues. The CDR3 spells CASSWTGGTGGPEDTDTQYF. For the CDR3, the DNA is TGCGCCAGCAGCTGGACGGGGGGTACGGGAGGGCCTGAAGACACAGATACGCAGTATTTT.

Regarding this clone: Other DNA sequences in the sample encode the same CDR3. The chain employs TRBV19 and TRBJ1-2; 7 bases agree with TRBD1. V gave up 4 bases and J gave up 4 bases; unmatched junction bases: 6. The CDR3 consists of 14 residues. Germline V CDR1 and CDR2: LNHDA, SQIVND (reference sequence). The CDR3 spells CASSTRDRLYGYTF. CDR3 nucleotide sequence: TGTGCCAGTAGTACCCGGGACAGACTCTATGGCTACACCTTC.

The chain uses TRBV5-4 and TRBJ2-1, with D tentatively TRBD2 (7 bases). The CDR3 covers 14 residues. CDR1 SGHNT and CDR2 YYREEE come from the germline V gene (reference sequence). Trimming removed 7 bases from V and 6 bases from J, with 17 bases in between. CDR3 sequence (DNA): TGTGCCAGCGGGGGGGCGGGAGCCTTCAATGAGCAGTTCTTC. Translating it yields CASGGAGAFNEQFF.

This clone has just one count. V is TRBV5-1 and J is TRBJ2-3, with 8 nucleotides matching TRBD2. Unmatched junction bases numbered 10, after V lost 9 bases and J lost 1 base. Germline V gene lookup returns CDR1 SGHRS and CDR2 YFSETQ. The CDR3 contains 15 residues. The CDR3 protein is CATQRGGGGTDTQYF. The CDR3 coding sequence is TGCGCCACCCAACGGGGGGGCGGGGGCACAGATACGCAGTATTTT.

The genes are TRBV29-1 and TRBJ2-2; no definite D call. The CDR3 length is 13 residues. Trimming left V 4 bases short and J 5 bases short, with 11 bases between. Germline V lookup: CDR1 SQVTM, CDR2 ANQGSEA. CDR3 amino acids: CSVALYVTGELFF. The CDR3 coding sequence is TGCAGCGTTGCCCTTTATGTTACCGGGGAGCTGTTTTTT.

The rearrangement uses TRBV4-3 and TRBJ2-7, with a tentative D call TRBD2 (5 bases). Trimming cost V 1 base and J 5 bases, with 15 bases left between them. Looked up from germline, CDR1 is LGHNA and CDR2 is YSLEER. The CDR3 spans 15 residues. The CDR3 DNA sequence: TGCGCCAGCAGCCAAGTGCTCGGGGAGCTGCACGAGCAGTACTTC. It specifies CASSQVLGELHEQYF.

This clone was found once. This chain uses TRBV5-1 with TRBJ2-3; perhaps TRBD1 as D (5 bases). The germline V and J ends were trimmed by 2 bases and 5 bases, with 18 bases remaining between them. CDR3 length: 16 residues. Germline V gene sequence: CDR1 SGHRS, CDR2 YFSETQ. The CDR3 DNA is TGCGCCAGCAGCTTTAATAGCCAAGCCACAGGAGATACGCAGTATTTT. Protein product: CASSFNSQATGDTQYF.

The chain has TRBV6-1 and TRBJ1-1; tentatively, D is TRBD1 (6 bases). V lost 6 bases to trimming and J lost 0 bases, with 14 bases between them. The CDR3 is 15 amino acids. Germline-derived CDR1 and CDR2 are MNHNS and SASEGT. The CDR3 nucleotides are TGTGCCAGCAGAGACAGGTCCCGATTGAACACTGAAGCTTTCTTT. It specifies CASRDRSRLNTEAFF.

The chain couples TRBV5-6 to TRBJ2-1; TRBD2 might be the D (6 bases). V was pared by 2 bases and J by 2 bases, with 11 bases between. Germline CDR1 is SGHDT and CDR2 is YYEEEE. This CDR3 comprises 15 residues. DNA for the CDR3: TGTGCCAGCAGCTTCTGGAGGGCCACCTACAATGAGCAGTTCTTC. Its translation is CASSFWRATYNEQFF. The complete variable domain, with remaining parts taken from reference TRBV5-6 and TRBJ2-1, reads DAGVTQSPTHLIKTRGQQVTLRCSPKSGHDTVSWYQQALGQGPQFIFQYYEEEERQRGNFPDRFSGHQFPNYSSELNVNALLLGDSALYLCASSFWRATYNEQFFGPGTRLTVL.

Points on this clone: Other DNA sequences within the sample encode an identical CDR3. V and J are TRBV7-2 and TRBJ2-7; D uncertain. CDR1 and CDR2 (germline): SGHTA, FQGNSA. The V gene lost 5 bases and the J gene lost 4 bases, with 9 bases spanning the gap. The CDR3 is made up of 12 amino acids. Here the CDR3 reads CASSLVGYEQYF. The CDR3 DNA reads TGTGCCAGCAGCCTCGTAGGGTACGAGCAGTACTTC.

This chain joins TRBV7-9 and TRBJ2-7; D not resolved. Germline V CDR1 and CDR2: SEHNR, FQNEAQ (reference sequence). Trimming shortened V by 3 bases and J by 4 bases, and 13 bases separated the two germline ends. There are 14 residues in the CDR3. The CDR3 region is CASSLHPNQYEQYF. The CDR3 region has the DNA TGTGCCAGCAGCTTGCATCCCAACCAATACGAGCAGTACTTC.

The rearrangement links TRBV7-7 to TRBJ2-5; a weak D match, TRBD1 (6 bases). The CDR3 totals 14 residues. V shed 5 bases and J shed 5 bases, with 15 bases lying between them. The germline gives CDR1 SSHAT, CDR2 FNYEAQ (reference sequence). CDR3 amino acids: CASSKKDSGETQYF. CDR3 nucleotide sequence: TGTGCCAGCAGCAAAAAGGACAGTGGGGAGACCCAGTACTTC.

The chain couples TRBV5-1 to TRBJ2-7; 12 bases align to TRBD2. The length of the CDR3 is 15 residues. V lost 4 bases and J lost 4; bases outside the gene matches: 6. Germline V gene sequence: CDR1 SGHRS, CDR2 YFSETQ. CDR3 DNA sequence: TGCGCCAGCAGCACAGGACTAGCGGGACAATACGAGCAGTACTTC. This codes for CASSTGLAGQYEQYF.

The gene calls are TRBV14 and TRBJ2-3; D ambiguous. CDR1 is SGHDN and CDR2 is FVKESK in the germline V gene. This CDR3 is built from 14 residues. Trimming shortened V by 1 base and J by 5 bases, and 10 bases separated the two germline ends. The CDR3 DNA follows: TGTGCCAGCAGCCAAGGTTTCGCCGGAGATACGCAGTATTTT. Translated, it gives CASSQGFAGDTQYF.

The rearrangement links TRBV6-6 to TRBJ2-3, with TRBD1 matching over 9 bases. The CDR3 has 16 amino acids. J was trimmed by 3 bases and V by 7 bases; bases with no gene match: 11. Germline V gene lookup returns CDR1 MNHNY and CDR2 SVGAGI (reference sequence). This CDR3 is CASTPRGTGYTDTQYF. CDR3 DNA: TGTGCCAGCACCCCCCGTGGGACAGGGTATACAGATACGCAGTATTTT.

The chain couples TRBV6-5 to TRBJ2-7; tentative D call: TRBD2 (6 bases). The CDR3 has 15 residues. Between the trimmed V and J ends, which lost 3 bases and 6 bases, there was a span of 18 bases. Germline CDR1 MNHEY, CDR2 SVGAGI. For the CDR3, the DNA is TGTGCCAGCAGTTATAGCCAGGGACTTTCGGGCGAGCAGTACTTC. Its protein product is CASSYSQGLSGEQYF.

The CDR3 DNA reads as TGTGCCAGCAGGATGACAGGGGGTACCTACAATGAGCAGTTCTTC. This sequence encodes CASRMTGGTYNEQFF. This chain links TRBV2 with TRBJ2-1; TRBD1 aligns across 9 bases. Germline trimming cut 6 bases from V and 2 bases from J; bases unmatched to any gene: 5. Germline-derived CDR1 and CDR2 are SNHLY and FYNNEI. The CDR3 spans 15 residues.

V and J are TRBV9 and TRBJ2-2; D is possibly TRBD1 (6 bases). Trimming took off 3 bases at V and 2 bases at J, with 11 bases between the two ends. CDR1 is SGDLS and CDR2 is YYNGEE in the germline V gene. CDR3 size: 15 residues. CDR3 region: CASSAGHLNTGELFF. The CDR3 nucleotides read TGTGCCAGCAGCGCGGGACACTTAAACACCGGGGAGCTGTTTTTT. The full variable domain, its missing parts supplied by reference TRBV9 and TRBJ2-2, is DSGVTQTPKHLITATGQRVTLRCSPRSGDLSVYWYQQSLDQGLQFLIQYYNGEERAKGNILERFSAQQFPDLHSELNLSSLELGDSALYFCASSAGHLNTGELFFGEGSRLTVL.

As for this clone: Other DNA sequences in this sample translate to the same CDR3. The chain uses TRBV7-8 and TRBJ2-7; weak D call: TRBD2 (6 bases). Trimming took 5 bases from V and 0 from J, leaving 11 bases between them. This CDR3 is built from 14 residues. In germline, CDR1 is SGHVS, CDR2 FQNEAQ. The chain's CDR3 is CASSLAGISYEQYF. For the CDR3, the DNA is TGTGCCAGCAGCCTCGCGGGGATCTCCTACGAGCAGTACTTC.

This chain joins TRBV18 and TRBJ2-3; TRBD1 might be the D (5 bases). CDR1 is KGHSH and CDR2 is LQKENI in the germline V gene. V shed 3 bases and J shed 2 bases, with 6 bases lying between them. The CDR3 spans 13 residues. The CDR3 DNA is TGTGCCAGCTCACCGGGGCTCACAGATACGCAGTATTTT. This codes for CASSPGLTDTQYF.

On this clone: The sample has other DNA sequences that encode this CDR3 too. CDR3 residues: CASSLEGGETQYF. CDR3 nucleotides: TGCGCCAGCAGCTTGGAAGGGGGGGAGACCCAGTACTTC. This chain uses TRBV5-1 with TRBJ2-5, with D perhaps assigned TRBD1 or TRBD2 (6 bases each). This CDR3 has 13 residues. The germline V gene has CDR1 SGHRS and CDR2 YFSETQ. V was trimmed by 0 bases and J by 5 bases, leaving 8 bases between them.